This T cell receptor (beta chain) stems from a study of T-cell reconstitution after alpha-beta-depleted transplantation in children. The CDR3 covers 17 residues. Germline CDR1 is MGHRA and CDR2 is YSYEKL. V was pared by 0 bases and J by 7 bases, with 11 bases of the junction left unmatched. Unique molecular identifiers were incorporated during preparation of the TCRbeta library. Each CDR3 protein is one row after TCRdb ran MiXCR on the PCR reads. The sample has 85,000 to 120,000 distinct CDR3 sequences; 4.5% to 7.5% are singletons. The V call is TRBV4-1, the J call TRBJ2-1, with 8 bases lining up with TRBD2. Sequenced material: PBMCs, mostly from graft donor cells, taken 60 days after TCRalphabeta/CD19-depleted stem cell transplant. The TCR was taken from a female patient aged 2-9 years who had a stem cell transplant for Fanconi anemia, so the T cells may come from the graft donor. This CDR3 reads CASSQDEASGPRNEQFF. CDR3 coding DNA: TGCGCCAGCAGCCAAGATGAGGCTAGCGGGCCCCGAAATGAGCAGTTCTTC.